The source of this T cell receptor (beta chain) is a study of blood T cells in healthy people across ages. Healthy Caucasian individuals from Russia aged about 6 to 100 were enrolled as donors. Through a sample-barcoded 5' primer and a J-beta primer mix, a second PCR was run for 7 to 11 cycles. TCRdb reprocessed the 5' RACE reads with MiXCR, giving one entry per CDR3 protein. The data contain under 950,000 distinct CDR3 sequences, about a fifth of them seen just once; the ten biggest clones take up around a fifth. Germline CDR1 reads KGHSH; CDR2 reads LQKENI. Trimming stripped 0 bases from V and 0 bases from J, with 9 bases between. This CDR3 is built from 16 residues.

The clonotype comes from a man in his 70s in good health. Material for sequencing was blood. The genes are TRBV18 and TRBJ1-3, with D possibly being TRBD1 (6 bases). The CDR3 here is CASSPPTGSSGNTIYF. The CDR3 coding sequence is TGTGCCAGCTCACCACCGACAGGAAGCTCTGGAAACACCATATATTTT.